The 19 T cell receptor beta chains below were found in one sample sequenced in a study of human versus mouse CDR3 diversity and MHC coevolution. Using immunoSEQ multiplex PCR, the repertoire was profiled, and TCRdb retains in-frame clones only, with some absent. The data show around 77,000 clones, 85% to 95% seen once. The specimen was naive CD4+ T cells from blood. Subset indicated: CD45RO-negative CD62L-positive naive CD4 T cells. The receptors stem from a person between 25 and 70 years old in good health.

The rearrangement links TRBV29-1 to TRBJ1-3, with D tentatively TRBD1 (6 bases). The CDR3 is made up of 14 amino acids. CDR1 and CDR2 from the germline V gene are SQVTM and ANQGSEA. Trimming took 6 bases from V and 4 from J, leaving 16 bases between them. The CDR3 reads CSVTLQGQGNTIYF. The CDR3 DNA reads as TGCAGCGTGACCCTACAGGGTCAAGGAAACACCATATATTTT.

The gene calls are TRBV5-6 and TRBJ1-2; D is unresolved. With 3 bases removed from V and 7 bases from J, the gap between germline ends came to 7 bases. The V gene's germline CDR1 is SGHDT and CDR2 YYEEEE. This CDR3 contains 11 residues. The CDR3 is CASSSGLGYTF. The CDR3 nucleotides read TGTGCCAGCAGCTCTGGCCTTGGCTACACCTTC. Complete variable domain (other parts from reference TRBV5-6 and TRBJ1-2): DAGVTQSPTHLIKTRGQQVTLRCSPKSGHDTVSWYQQALGQGPQFIFQYYEEEERQRGNFPDRFSGHQFPNYSSELNVNALLLGDSALYLCASSSGLGYTFGSGTRLTVV.

The chain combines TRBV19 with TRBJ2-7; TRBD2 matches at 7 bases. The V gene end was trimmed by 10 bases and the J gene end by 0 bases; junction bases not matched to a gene: 12. CDR1 and CDR2 from the germline V gene are LNHDA and SQIVND (reference sequence). CDR3 length: 15 amino acids. CDR3 protein: CATTSSGGFSYEQYF. CDR3 DNA: TGTGCCACCACCTCTAGCGGAGGCTTCTCCTACGAGCAGTACTTC.

This clone was seen once. V and J are TRBV18 and TRBJ2-5; D not resolved. Trimming shortened V by 3 bases and J by 2 bases, and 7 bases separated the two germline ends. The germline V gene encodes CDR1 KGHSH and CDR2 LQKENI. This CDR3 is built from 13 residues. CDR3 coding DNA: TGTGCCAGCTCACCCCCAGGACAAGAGACCCAGTACTTC. Amino acids: CASSPPGQETQYF.

The genes are TRBV5-1 and TRBJ2-7; the match to TRBD1 covers 7 bases. The ends lost 4 bases at V and 5 bases at J; junction bases unmatched: 6. The CDR3 is 13 amino acids. The germline gives CDR1 SGHRS, CDR2 YFSETQ. The CDR3 sequence is CASSPRQGNEQYF. Written as DNA, the CDR3 is TGCGCCAGCAGCCCGAGACAGGGTAACGAGCAGTACTTC.

The rearrangement uses TRBV6-1 and TRBJ2-7, with D uncertain. The CDR3 consists of 11 residues. Germline values: CDR1 MNHNS, CDR2 SASEGT. The V end was cut by 4 bases, the J end by 5 bases, with 6 bases between. The CDR3 region has the DNA TGTGCCAGCAGTGTCTACGACGAGCAGTACTTC. It encodes CASSVYDEQYF.

As DNA, the CDR3 is TGTGCCAGCAGTTACCGCGGAACAGATACGCAGTATTTT. Amino acid sequence: CASSYRGTDTQYF. The chain is built from TRBV6-5 and TRBJ2-3; D not resolved. Trimming shortened V by 2 bases and J by 3 bases, and 6 bases separated the two germline ends. The CDR3 loop spans 13 amino acids. Per the germline V gene, CDR1 is MNHEY and CDR2 is SVGAGI.

This clone was recorded once. The genes are TRBV7-9 and TRBJ2-7; 8 bases fit TRBD2. The J segment lost 6 bases and the V segment lost 1 base, leaving 5 bases of the junction unmatched. This CDR3 is 14 amino acids long. The germline gives CDR1 SEHNR, CDR2 FQNEAQ (reference sequence). The CDR3 is CASSLGTAGAEQYF. CDR3 bases: TGTGCCAGCAGCTTAGGCACAGCGGGAGCCGAGCAGTACTTC.

Details on this clone: The junction differs from germline at one of its ends, possibly a read error. The chain joins TRBV5-5 to TRBJ1-3; D is ambiguous. The germline V gene has CDR1 SGHKS and CDR2 YYEKEE (reference sequence). This CDR3 has 15 amino acids. The CDR3 nucleotides read TGTGCCGGCAGCTTGGCCGTACTCTCTGGAAACACCATATATTTT. Protein: CAGSLAVLSGNTIYF.

CDR3 DNA sequence: TGTGCCAGCTCACCACCGGCCAGAATGAACACTGAAGCTTTCTTT. Residues: CASSPPARMNTEAFF. This chain joins TRBV18 and TRBJ1-1; D not resolved. There are 15 residues in the CDR3. Trimming removed 0 bases at V and 0 bases at J, with 8 bases between. Germline V gene data show CDR1 as KGHSH and CDR2 as LQKENI.

The chain recombines TRBV5-1 with TRBJ1-1; weak D call: TRBD1 (5 bases). Per germline, CDR1 SGHRS and CDR2 YFSETQ. Trimming removed 4 bases at V and 0 bases at J, with 16 bases between. CDR3 length equals 16 residues. CDR3 amino acids: CASSIGRGNMNTEAFF. CDR3 DNA sequence: TGCGCCAGCAGCATCGGACGGGGGAACATGAACACTGAAGCTTTCTTT.

The chain uses TRBV29-1 and TRBJ1-4; D is perhaps TRBD1 (6 bases). Germline CDR1 is SQVTM and CDR2 is ANQGSEA. The CDR3 loop spans 13 amino acids. V was pared by 7 bases and J by 0 bases, with 9 bases between. CDR3 nucleotides: TGCAGCGGTGGACAGACAACTAATGAAAAACTGTTTTTT. This sequence encodes CSGGQTTNEKLFF.

The V and J genes are TRBV18 and TRBJ2-5, with unresolved D. The CDR3 is 13 residues long. The V end lost 3 bases, the J end lost 1 base, and 6 bases lay between the germline ends. CDR1 and CDR2 (germline): KGHSH, LQKENI. The CDR3 DNA sequence: TGTGCCAGCTCACCGGGCCGCCAAGAGACCCAGTACTTC. It specifies CASSPGRQETQYF.

The V gene is TRBV7-9, the J gene TRBJ2-1, with 10 bases lining up with TRBD2. This CDR3 contains 15 residues. Germline lookup yields CDR1 SEHNR and CDR2 FQNEAQ (reference sequence). Trimming at V came to 5 bases and at J to 7 bases, leaving 8 bases not matched to a gene. This chain's CDR3 is CASSQGLAIPNEQFF. CDR3 nucleotide sequence: TGTGCCAGCAGCCAGGGACTAGCGATACCAAATGAGCAGTTCTTC.

The rearrangement links TRBV19 to TRBJ2-2; D is perhaps TRBD1 (6 bases). Trimming stripped 5 bases from V and 0 bases from J, with 10 bases between. Per the germline V gene, CDR1 is LNHDA and CDR2 is SQIVND (reference sequence). The CDR3 is 15 amino acids. Here the CDR3 DNA reads TGTGCCAGTAGTGTACAGGGCGCGAACACCGGGGAGCTGTTTTTT. Amino acids: CASSVQGANTGELFF.

The rearrangement uses TRBV18 and TRBJ2-7, with TRBD1 identical over 7 bases. This CDR3 has 14 residues. The germline V gene has CDR1 KGHSH and CDR2 LQKENI. The J segment lost 2 bases and the V segment lost 0 bases, leaving 1 base of the junction unmatched. The CDR3 sequence is CASSPPTGTYEQYF. Written as DNA, the CDR3 is TGTGCCAGCTCACCACCGACAGGGACCTACGAGCAGTACTTC.

This clone was seen a single time. The chain is built from TRBV25-1 and TRBJ1-2; D is possibly TRBD1 (5 bases). V dropped 4 bases and J dropped 6 bases, with 18 bases sitting between them. The CDR3 spans 15 residues. CDR1 and CDR2 (germline): MGHDK, SYGVNS. The CDR3 DNA follows: TGTGCCAGCAGTGCGCTGGTGGCAGGGAGGGATGGCTACACCTTC. Residues: CASSALVAGRDGYTF.

Written as DNA, the CDR3 is TGCAGCGTTGAAGATGGCGCAGGGGTTGTAGTGAAGACCCAGTACTTC. Translation: CSVEDGAGVVVKTQYF. The rearrangement uses TRBV29-1 and TRBJ2-5, with D maybe TRBD1 (6 bases). The CDR3 covers 16 residues. Germline V gene data show CDR1 as SQVTM and CDR2 as ANQGSEA. V lost 0 bases, J lost 6 bases, and 20 bases lay in between.

V and J are TRBV5-1 and TRBJ2-1; 10 bases are shared with TRBD2. There are 16 residues in the CDR3. Germline trimming cut 4 bases from V and 4 bases from J; bases unmatched to any gene: 8. The germline V gene encodes CDR1 SGHRS and CDR2 YFSETQ. The CDR3 loop reads CASSRLSGGKYNEQFF. In nucleotides, the CDR3 is TGCGCCAGCAGCCGTCTTAGCGGGGGGAAGTACAATGAGCAGTTCTTC.